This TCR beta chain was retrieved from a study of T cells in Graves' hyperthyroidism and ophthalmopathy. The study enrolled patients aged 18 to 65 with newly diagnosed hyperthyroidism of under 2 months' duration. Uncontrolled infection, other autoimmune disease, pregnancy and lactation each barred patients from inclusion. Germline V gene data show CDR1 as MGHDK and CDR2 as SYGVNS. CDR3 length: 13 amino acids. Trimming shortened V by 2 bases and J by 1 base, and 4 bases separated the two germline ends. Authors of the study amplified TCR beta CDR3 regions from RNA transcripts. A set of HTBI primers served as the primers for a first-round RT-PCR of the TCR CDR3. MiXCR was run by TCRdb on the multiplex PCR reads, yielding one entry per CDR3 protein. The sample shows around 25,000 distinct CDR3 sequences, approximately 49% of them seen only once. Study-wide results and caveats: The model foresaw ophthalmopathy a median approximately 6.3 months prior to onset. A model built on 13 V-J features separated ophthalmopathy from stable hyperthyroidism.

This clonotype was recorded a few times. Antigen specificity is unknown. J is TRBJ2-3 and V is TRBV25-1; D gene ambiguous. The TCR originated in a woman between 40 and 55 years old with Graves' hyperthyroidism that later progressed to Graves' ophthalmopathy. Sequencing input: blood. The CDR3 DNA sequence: TGTGCCAGCAGTGAAGTAGGCACAGATACGCAGTATTTT. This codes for CASSEVGTDTQYF.